Sequencing of this T cell receptor (beta chain) was carried out in a study of Ad26.COV2.S vaccination and SARS-CoV-2 variants. Concerning this clone itself: The antigen remains undetermined.

Clones were read by immunoSEQ multiplex PCR, and TCRdb kept only the in-frame ones, dropping some. The table shows about 350,000 clones, with around 90% occurring only once. General study points: Participants in the vaccine arm had higher spike-specific TCR breadth; placebo recipients had lower.

The sample's treatment: some 20 received Ad26.COV2.S at low or high dose, single or two shots; 5 received placebo; per-sample allocation not given. Day 63 following the first vaccine or placebo injection was when the samples were taken. This Boston cohort included adults aged 18-55 years. The CDR3 contains 16 residues. In germline, CDR1 is SGHRS, CDR2 YFSETQ. Unmatched junction bases numbered 7, after V lost 2 bases and J lost 4 bases. This sequence joins TRBV5-1 and TRBJ2-3, with 10 positions matching TRBD1. This TCR derives from a person aged 18-60 years who received the Ad26.COV2.S COVID-19 vaccine or a placebo. The material was peripheral blood, obtained in a trial of Ad26.COV2.S vaccine versus placebo. CDR3 nucleotide sequence: TGCGCCAGCAGCTTAAGACAGGGGGCGTTGGCAGATACGCAGTATTTT. Translating it yields CASSLRQGALADTQYF.